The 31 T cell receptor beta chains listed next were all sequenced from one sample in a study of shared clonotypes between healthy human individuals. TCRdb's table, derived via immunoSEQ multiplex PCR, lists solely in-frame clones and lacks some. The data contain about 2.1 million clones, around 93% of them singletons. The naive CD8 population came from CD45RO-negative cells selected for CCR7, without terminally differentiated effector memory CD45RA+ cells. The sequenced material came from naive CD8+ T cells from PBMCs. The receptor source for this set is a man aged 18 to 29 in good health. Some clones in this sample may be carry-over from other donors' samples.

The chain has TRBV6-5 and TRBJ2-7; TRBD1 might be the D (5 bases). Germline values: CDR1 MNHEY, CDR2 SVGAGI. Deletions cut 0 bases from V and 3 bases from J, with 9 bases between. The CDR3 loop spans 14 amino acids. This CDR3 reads CASSYSDSVYEQYF. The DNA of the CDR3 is TGTGCCAGCAGTTACTCCGACAGTGTCTACGAGCAGTACTTC.

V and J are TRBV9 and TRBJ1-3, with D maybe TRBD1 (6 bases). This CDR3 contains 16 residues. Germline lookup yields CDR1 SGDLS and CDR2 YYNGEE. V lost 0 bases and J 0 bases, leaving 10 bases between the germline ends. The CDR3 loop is CASSVGTDASGNTIYF. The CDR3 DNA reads TGTGCCAGCAGCGTAGGGACAGACGCCTCTGGAAACACCATATATTTT.

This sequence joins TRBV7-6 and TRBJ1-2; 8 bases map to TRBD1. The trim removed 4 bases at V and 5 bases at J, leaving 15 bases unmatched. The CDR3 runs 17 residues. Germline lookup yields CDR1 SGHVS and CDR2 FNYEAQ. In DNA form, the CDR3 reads TGTGCCAGCAGCTCGATAAATGACAGGGGACGATTTTATGGCTACACCTTC. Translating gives CASSSINDRGRFYGYTF.

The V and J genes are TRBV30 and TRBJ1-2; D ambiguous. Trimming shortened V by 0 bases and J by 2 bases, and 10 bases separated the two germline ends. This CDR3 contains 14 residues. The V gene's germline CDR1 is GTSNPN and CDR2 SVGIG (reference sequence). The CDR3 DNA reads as TGTGCCTGGAGTGTACCCCCACAGAACTATGGCTACACCTTC. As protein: CAWSVPPQNYGYTF.

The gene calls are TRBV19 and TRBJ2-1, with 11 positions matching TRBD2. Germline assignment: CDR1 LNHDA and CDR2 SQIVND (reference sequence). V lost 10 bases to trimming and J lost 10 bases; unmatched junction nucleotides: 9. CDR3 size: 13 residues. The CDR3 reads CATSGLAGGEQFF. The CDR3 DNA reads TGTGCCACCTCGGGCCTAGCGGGAGGCGAGCAGTTCTTC. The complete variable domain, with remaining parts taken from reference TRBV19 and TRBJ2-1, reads DGGITQSPKYLFRKEGQNVTLSCEQNLNHDAMYWYRQDPGQGLRLIYYSQIVNDFQKGDIAEGYSVSREKKESFPLTVTSAQKNPTAFYLCATSGLAGGEQFFGPGTRLTVL.

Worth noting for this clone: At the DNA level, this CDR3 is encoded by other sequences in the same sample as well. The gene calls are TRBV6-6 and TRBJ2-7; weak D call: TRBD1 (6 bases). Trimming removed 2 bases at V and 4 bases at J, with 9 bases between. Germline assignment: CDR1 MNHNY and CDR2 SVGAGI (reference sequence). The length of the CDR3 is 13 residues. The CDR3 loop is CASSYADSYEQYF. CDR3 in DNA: TGTGCCAGCAGTTACGCGGACAGTTACGAGCAGTACTTC.

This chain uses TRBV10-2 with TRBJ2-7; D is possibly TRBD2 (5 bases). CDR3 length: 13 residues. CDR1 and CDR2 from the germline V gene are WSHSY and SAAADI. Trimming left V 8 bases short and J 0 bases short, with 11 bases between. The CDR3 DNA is TGCGCCAGCGGACTCCTGAGCTCCTACGAGCAGTACTTC. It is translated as CASGLLSSYEQYF.

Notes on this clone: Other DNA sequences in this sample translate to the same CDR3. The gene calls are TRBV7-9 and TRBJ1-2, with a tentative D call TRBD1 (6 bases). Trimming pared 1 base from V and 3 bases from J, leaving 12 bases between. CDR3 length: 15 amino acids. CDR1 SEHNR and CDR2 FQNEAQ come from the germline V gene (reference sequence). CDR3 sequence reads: CASSLVIGGDYGYTF. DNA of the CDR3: TGTGCCAGCAGCTTAGTTATAGGGGGTGACTATGGCTACACCTTC.

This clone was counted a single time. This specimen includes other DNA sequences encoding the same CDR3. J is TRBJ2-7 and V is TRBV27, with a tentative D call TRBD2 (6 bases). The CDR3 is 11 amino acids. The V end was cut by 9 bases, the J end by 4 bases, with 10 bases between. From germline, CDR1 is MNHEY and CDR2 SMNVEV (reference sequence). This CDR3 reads CASIGGYEQYF. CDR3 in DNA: TGTGCCAGTATAGGAGGGTACGAGCAGTACTTC.

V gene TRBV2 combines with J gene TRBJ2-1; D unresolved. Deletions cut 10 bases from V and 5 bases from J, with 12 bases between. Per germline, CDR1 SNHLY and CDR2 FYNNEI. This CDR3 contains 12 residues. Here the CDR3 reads CATRLNDNEQFF. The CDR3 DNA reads TGTGCCACCCGCCTGAACGACAATGAGCAGTTCTTC.

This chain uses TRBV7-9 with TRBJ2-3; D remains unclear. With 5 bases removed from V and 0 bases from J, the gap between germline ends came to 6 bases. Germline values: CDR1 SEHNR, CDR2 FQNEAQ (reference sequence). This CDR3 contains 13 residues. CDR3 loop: CASSNPSTDTQYF. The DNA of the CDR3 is TGTGCCAGCAGCAACCCCAGCACAGATACGCAGTATTTT.

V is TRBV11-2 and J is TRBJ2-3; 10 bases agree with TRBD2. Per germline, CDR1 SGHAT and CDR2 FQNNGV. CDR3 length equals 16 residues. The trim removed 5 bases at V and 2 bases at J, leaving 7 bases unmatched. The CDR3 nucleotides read TGTGCCAGCAGCGACAATCTAGCGGGGGTCACAGATACGCAGTATTTT. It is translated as CASSDNLAGVTDTQYF. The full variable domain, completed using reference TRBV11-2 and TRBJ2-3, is EAGVAQSPRYKIIEKRQSVAFWCNPISGHATLYWYQQILGQGPKLLIQFQNNGVVDDSQLPKDRFSAERLKGVDSTLKIQPAKLEDSAVYLCASSDNLAGVTDTQYFGPGTRLTVL.

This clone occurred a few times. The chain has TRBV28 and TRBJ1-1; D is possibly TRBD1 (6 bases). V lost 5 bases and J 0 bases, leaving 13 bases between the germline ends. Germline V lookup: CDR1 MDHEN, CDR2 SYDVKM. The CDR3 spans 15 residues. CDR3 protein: CASSTRGHLNTEAFF. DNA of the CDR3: TGTGCCAGCAGTACGCGGGGACATTTGAACACTGAAGCTTTCTTT.

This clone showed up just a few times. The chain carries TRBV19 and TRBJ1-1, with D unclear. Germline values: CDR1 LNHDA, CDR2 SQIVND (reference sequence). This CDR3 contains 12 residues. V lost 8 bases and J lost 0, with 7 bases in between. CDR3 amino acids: CASLSLNTEAFF. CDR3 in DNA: TGTGCCAGTCTCAGCTTGAACACTGAAGCTTTCTTT.

In DNA form, the CDR3 reads TGTGCCAGTAGTTCTCAGGGGGAGAGCAATCAGCCCCAGCATTTT. Amino acids: CASSSQGESNQPQHF. This chain uses TRBV19 with TRBJ1-5; TRBD1 aligns across 7 bases. The V and J ends lost 5 bases and 1 base, in that order; junction bases with no gene match: 5. Looked up from germline, CDR1 is LNHDA and CDR2 is SQIVND (reference sequence). The CDR3 sequence is 15 residues long.

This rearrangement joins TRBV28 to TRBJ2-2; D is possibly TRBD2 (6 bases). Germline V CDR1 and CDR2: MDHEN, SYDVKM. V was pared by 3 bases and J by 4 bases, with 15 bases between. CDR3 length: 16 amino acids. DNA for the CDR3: TGTGCCAGCAGTTTTGTGGGGGAGGTGGGCACCGGGGAGCTGTTTTTT. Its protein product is CASSFVGEVGTGELFF.

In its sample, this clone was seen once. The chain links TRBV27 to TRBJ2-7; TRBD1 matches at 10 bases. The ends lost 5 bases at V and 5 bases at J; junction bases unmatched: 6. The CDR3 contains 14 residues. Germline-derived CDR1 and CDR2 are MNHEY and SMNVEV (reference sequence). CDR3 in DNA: TGTGCCAGCAGTGAAGACAGGGGGCTTAACGAGCAGTACTTC. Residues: CASSEDRGLNEQYF.

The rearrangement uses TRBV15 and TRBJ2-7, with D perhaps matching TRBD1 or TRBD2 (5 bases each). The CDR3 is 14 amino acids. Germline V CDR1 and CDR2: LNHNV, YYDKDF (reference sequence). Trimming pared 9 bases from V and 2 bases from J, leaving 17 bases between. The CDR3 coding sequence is TGTGCCACTCAACCGGGACCCTTAGCCTACGAGCAGTACTTC. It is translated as CATQPGPLAYEQYF.

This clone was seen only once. In DNA, the CDR3 is TGCGCCAGCAGCTTGGCCTTTCAGGACCCCTACGAGCAGTACTTC. This sequence encodes CASSLAFQDPYEQYF. The chain carries TRBV5-1 and TRBJ2-7; no clear D gene. V lost 0 bases to trimming and J lost 2 bases, with 12 bases between them. The CDR3 is made up of 15 amino acids. CDR1 SGHRS and CDR2 YFSETQ come from the germline V gene. Combining the CDR3 with reference TRBV5-1 and TRBJ2-7 gives the whole variable domain KAGVTQTPRYLIKTRGQQVTLSCSPISGHRSVSWYQQTPGQGLQFLFEYFSETQRNKGNFPGRFSGRQFSNSRSEMNVSTLELGDSALYLCASSLAFQDPYEQYFGPGTRLTVT.

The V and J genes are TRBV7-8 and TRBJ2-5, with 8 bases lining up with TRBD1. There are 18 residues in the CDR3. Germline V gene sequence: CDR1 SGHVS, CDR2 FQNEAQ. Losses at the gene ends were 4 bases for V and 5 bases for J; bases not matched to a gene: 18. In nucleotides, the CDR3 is TGTGCCAGCAGCTCCTCAGGGGGCGAACAGGGAAGTCTGGAGACCCAGTACTTC. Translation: CASSSSGGEQGSLETQYF.

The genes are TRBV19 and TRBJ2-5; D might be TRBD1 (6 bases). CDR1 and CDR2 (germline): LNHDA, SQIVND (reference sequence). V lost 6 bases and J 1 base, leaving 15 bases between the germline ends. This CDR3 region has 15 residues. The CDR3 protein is CASSARDTGQETQYF. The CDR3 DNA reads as TGTGCCAGTAGCGCCCGGGACACCGGCCAAGAGACCCAGTACTTC.

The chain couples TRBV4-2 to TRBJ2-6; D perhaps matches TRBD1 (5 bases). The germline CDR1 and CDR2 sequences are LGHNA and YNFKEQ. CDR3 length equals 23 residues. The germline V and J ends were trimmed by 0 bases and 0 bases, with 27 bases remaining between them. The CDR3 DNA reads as TGTGCCAGCAGCCAAGACGCGGCAGGGTCGCCCGCCGGCGTTGTCTCTGGGGCCAACGTCCTGACTTTC. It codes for CASSQDAAGSPAGVVSGANVLTF.

The CDR3 DNA reads TGTGCCAGCAGTGACCTAGCGGGGTACTACGAGCAGTACTTC. Protein sequence: CASSDLAGYYEQYF. This chain uses TRBV2 with TRBJ2-7; TRBD2 agrees at 9 bases. The CDR3 length is 14 residues. From germline, CDR1 is SNHLY and CDR2 FYNNEI. The V segment lost 3 bases and the J segment 3 bases; nucleotides outside the gene matches: 3.

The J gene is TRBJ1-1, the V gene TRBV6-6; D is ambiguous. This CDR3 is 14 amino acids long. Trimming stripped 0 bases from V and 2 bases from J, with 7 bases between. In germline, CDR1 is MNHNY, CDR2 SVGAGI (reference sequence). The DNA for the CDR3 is TGTGCCAGCAGTTACTCGTATCTTAACACTGAAGCTTTCTTT. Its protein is CASSYSYLNTEAFF.

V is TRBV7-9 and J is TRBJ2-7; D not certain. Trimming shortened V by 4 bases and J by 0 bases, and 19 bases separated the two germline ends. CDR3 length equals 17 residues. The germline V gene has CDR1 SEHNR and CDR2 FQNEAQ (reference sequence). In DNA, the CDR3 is TGTGCCAGCAGCTACCTGGGCGGCGGATGGAGCTCCTACGAGCAGTACTTC. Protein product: CASSYLGGGWSSYEQYF.

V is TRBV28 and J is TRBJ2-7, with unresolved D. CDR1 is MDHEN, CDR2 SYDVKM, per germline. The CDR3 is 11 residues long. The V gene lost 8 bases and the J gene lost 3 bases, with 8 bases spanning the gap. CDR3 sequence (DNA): TGTGCCAGCGGAGTGGGCTACGAGCAGTACTTC. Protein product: CASGVGYEQYF.

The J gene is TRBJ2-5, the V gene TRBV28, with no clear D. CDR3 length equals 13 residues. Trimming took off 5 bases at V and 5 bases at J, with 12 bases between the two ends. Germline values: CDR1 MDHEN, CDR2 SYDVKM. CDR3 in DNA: TGTGCCAGCAGTACTCCGGGTCCGGAGACCCAGTACTTC. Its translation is CASSTPGPETQYF.

The CDR3 nucleotides read TGTGCCAGCAGTCCTCCCCCGGCAGGGAGGGCTGAAGCTTTCTTT. Translation gives CASSPPPAGRAEAFF. V gene TRBV28 combines with J gene TRBJ1-1; weak D call: TRBD1 (5 bases). Germline assignment: CDR1 MDHEN and CDR2 SYDVKM. The V and J ends lost 5 bases and 6 bases respectively, with 19 bases between them. This CDR3 comprises 15 residues.

CDR3 in DNA: TGTGCCAGCAGTGCGAACAGGGGGCACAATGAGCAGTTCTTC. This sequence encodes CASSANRGHNEQFF. The chain employs TRBV6-6 and TRBJ2-1; 9 bases match TRBD1. V was clipped by 5 bases and J by 5 bases; unmatched bases: 4. The CDR3 covers 14 residues. Looked up from germline, CDR1 is MNHNY and CDR2 is SVGAGI (reference sequence).

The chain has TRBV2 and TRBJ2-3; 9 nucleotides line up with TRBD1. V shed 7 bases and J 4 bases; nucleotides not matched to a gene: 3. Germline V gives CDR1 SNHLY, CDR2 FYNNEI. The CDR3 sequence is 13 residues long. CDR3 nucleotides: TGTGCCAGCAAACAGGGGGCATCAGATACGCAGTATTTT. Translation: CASKQGASDTQYF.

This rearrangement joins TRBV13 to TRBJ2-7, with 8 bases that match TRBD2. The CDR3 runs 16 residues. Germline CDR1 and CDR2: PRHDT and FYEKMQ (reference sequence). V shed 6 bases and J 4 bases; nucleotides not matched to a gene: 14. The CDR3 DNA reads TGTGCCAGCAGTGCGGGGGGTAGTAGCGGGAAGTACGAGCAGTACTTC. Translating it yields CASSAGGSSGKYEQYF. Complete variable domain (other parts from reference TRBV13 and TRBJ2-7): AAGVIQSPRHLIKEKRETATLKCYPIPRHDTVYWYQQGPGQDPQFLISFYEKMQSDKGSIPDRFSAQQFSDYHSELNMSSLELGDSALYFCASSAGGSSGKYEQYFGPGTRLTVT.